This TCR beta chain was obtained from a study of OX40 agonist ivuxolimab in advanced cancers. Study-level points and caveats: Among the nonresponders, some also had low normalized T-cell clonal expansion. CD8+ T cells showed, on average, more clonal expansion than CD4+ cells. Among the lowest peripheral clonal expansion occurred in 0.1-3.0 mg/kg partial responders.

Remarks on this clone: Its target is not known.

Trimming stripped 1 base from V and 6 bases from J, with 9 bases between. Per the germline V gene, CDR1 is KGHSH and CDR2 is LQKENI. This CDR3 has 14 amino acids. Assay used: immunoSEQ multiplex PCR; TCRdb lists only in-frame clones, some missing. The sample carries 80,000 or so clones, about 88% recorded once. The chain carries TRBV18 and TRBJ2-2; no firm D call. The source is an adult with an advanced solid tumor such as melanoma, head and neck, liver or kidney cancer. This specimen consisted of CD4+ or CD8+ T cells sorted from blood, obtained in a trial of the OX40 agonist ivuxolimab. DNA of the CDR3: TGTGCCAGCTCACCACAGGGAAAGGCCGGGGAGCTGTTTTTT. Translated, it gives CASSPQGKAGELFF. The entire variable domain, with the rest obtained from reference TRBV18 and TRBJ2-2, is as follows: NAGVMQNPRHLVRRRGQEARLRCSPMKGHSHVYWYRQLPEEGLKFMVYLQKENIIDESGMPKERFSAEFPKEGPSILRIQQVVRGDSAAYFCASSPQGKAGELFFGEGSRLTVL.